The 18 T cell receptor beta chains below come from one sample, sequenced in a study of T cells in localized non-small cell lung cancer. Using immunoSEQ multiplex PCR, the repertoire was profiled, and TCRdb retains in-frame clones only, with some absent. Of tens of thousands of clones in the sample, 93% were seen once. The source was peripheral blood, collected before any cancer treatment. Receptors were obtained from a female donor older than 55 with stage I lung adenocarcinoma.

The chain uses TRBV5-1 and TRBJ2-6, with D perhaps being TRBD1 or TRBD2 (5 bases each). The CDR3 runs to 19 residues. From germline, CDR1 is SGHRS and CDR2 YFSETQ. V was shortened by 4 bases and J by 0 bases, with 20 bases between the two germline ends. The CDR3 spells CASSPRPGRGDSGANVLTF. The CDR3 region has the DNA TGCGCCAGCAGCCCCAGACCGGGACGAGGTGACTCTGGGGCCAACGTCCTGACTTTC.

CDR3 sequence: CASHRGGNNLGQFF. As DNA, the CDR3 is TGTGCCTCCCACAGGGGAGGGAACAATTTGGGACAGTTCTTC. The chain has TRBV6-1 and TRBJ2-1; TRBD1 or TRBD2 may be the D gene (7 bases each). V lost 11 bases and J 13 bases, leaving 27 bases between the germline ends. The CDR3 runs 14 residues. In germline, CDR1 is MNHNS, CDR2 SASEGT.

The chain is built from TRBV5-1 and TRBJ2-3, with 10 bases aligning to TRBD2. This CDR3 contains 19 residues. Losses at the gene ends were 0 bases for V and 3 bases for J; bases not matched to a gene: 13. Per the germline V gene, CDR1 is SGHRS and CDR2 is YFSETQ. The CDR3 bases are TGCGCCAGCAGCTTGGCGCCTAGCGGGAGCTTGGGTTTGACAGATACGCAGTATTTT. This translates into CASSLAPSGSLGLTDTQYF.

The chain uses TRBV13 and TRBJ2-7; D not resolved. CDR3 length: 16 amino acids. Germline values: CDR1 PRHDT, CDR2 FYEKMQ (reference sequence). V dropped 0 bases and J dropped 4 bases, with 16 bases sitting between them. The CDR3: CASSLGGLVEKYEQYV. As DNA, the CDR3 is TGTGCCAGCAGCTTAGGGGGTTTGGTAGAAAAATACGAGCAGTACGTC.

The gene calls are TRBV7-8 and TRBJ1-1, with D unresolved. CDR1 SGHVS and CDR2 FQNEAQ come from the germline V gene. This CDR3 comprises 13 residues. V was clipped by 7 bases and J by 1 base, with 10 bases between them. The CDR3 spells CASTLSQNTEAFF. CDR3 coding DNA: TGTGCCAGCACCCTCTCGCAGAACACTGAAGCTTTCTTT.

The chain is built from TRBV27 and TRBJ2-7; 7 nucleotides align to TRBD1. Trimming cost V 6 bases and J 3 bases; bases outside gene matches: 11. Germline V lookup: CDR1 MNHEY, CDR2 SMNVEV (reference sequence). The CDR3 covers 15 residues. In nucleotides, the CDR3 is TGTGCCAGCAGCCCGAGGGGACAGAGAAACTACGAGCAGTACTTC. This translates into CASSPRGQRNYEQYF.

V and J are TRBV11-1 and TRBJ2-7, with 8 bases aligning to TRBD1. Trimming cost V 5 bases and J 6 bases; bases outside gene matches: 15. The germline V gene encodes CDR1 SGHAT and CDR2 FQDESV (reference sequence). This CDR3 contains 16 residues. CDR3 amino acids: CASSQGLTGETGEQYF. In DNA form, the CDR3 reads TGTGCCAGCAGCCAAGGTCTGACAGGGGAGACGGGCGAGCAGTACTTC.

The V call is TRBV7-3, the J call TRBJ1-2, with D possibly TRBD1 on 6 matching bases. This CDR3 is built from 14 residues. Trimming cost V 2 bases and J 5 bases, with 12 bases left between them. The germline CDR1 and CDR2 sequences are SGHTA and FQGTGA. Here the CDR3 DNA reads TGTGCCAGCAGCTTAGCCAGGGGAGATTATGGCTACACCTTC. Its translation: CASSLARGDYGYTF.

V and J are TRBV5-1 and TRBJ1-2, with D possibly TRBD1 on 5 matching bases. Trimming took 4 bases from V and 8 from J, leaving 18 bases between them. The CDR3 is 14 amino acids. Germline V gene sequence: CDR1 SGHRS, CDR2 YFSETQ. CDR3 region: CASSIDSGLGGYTF. The DNA for the CDR3 is TGCGCCAGCAGCATCGATTCAGGGCTCGGGGGCTACACCTTC.

The chain combines TRBV5-1 with TRBJ1-3; the match to TRBD1 covers 12 bases. Germline V gene sequence: CDR1 SGHRS, CDR2 YFSETQ. The CDR3 runs to 16 residues. Trimming cost V 2 bases and J 4 bases; bases outside gene matches: 4. The CDR3 reads CASSFGTGGTGNTIYF. CDR3 sequence (DNA): TGCGCCAGCAGCTTTGGGACAGGGGGCACCGGAAACACCATATATTTT.

The chain links TRBV19 to TRBJ1-1; D not certain. V was pared by 1 base and J by 3 bases, with 3 bases between. The CDR3 runs 12 residues. Germline loops: CDR1 LNHDA, CDR2 SQIVND (reference sequence). CDR3 protein: CASSIGYTEAFF. The CDR3 nucleotides are TGTGCCAGTAGTATAGGATACACTGAAGCTTTCTTT.

This sequence joins TRBV6-1 and TRBJ2-7; no clear D gene. V lost 5 bases to trimming and J lost 4 bases, with 6 bases between them. This CDR3 is built from 11 residues. Germline lookup yields CDR1 MNHNS and CDR2 SASEGT. This CDR3 is CASSTAYEQYF. The CDR3 nucleotides are TGTGCCAGCAGTACAGCTTACGAGCAGTACTTC.

This chain links TRBV6-5 with TRBJ1-2, with D maybe TRBD1 (5 bases). The CDR3 spans 13 residues. Trimming stripped 6 bases from V and 8 bases from J, with 16 bases between. CDR1 MNHEY and CDR2 SVGAGI come from the germline V gene. Written as DNA, the CDR3 is TGTGCCAGCAGCCGAACTCAGGGCAGGGGCTACACCTTC. Its translation is CASSRTQGRGYTF.

This clone was detected once. Written as DNA, the CDR3 is TGTGCCAGCAGTAGGGCGGGATGGGGGCAGAGGGAGCAGTACGTC. Its translation: CASSRAGWGQREQYV. The chain recombines TRBV6-1 with TRBJ2-7, with D perhaps assigned TRBD1 or TRBD2 (6 bases each). Germline loops: CDR1 MNHNS, CDR2 SASEGT. This CDR3 contains 15 residues. V lost 5 bases, J lost 7 bases, and 21 bases lay in between.

The chain couples TRBV6-5 to TRBJ1-2, with D uncertain. The germline V and J ends were trimmed by 0 bases and 5 bases, with 1 base remaining between them. Looked up from germline, CDR1 is MNHEY and CDR2 is SVGAGI. CDR3 length: 11 amino acids. This CDR3 is CASSYSYGYTF. In nucleotides, the CDR3 is TGTGCCAGCAGTTACTCATATGGCTACACCTTC.

This chain links TRBV27 with TRBJ2-5, with D perhaps matching TRBD1 or TRBD2 (5 bases each). With 4 bases removed from V and 0 bases from J, the gap between germline ends came to 15 bases. CDR1 and CDR2 from the germline V gene are MNHEY and SMNVEV (reference sequence). This CDR3 contains 16 residues. In DNA, the CDR3 is TGTGCCAGCAGTTCGACCTGGGACCGCTACCAAGAGACCCAGTACTTC. Protein: CASSSTWDRYQETQYF.

The J gene is TRBJ2-2, the V gene TRBV19, with D possibly being TRBD1 (6 bases). Looked up from germline, CDR1 is LNHDA and CDR2 is SQIVND (reference sequence). V was trimmed by 7 bases and J by 0 bases, leaving 12 bases between them. The CDR3 length is 15 residues. CDR3 sequence reads: CASTGTSANTGELFF. CDR3 bases: TGTGCCAGTACTGGGACATCCGCGAACACCGGGGAGCTGTTTTTT.

For the CDR3, the DNA is TGTGCCAGTAGTAGTGTAAGGGATCAGCCCCAGCATTTT. This encodes CASSSVRDQPQHF. This chain links TRBV19 with TRBJ1-5; no firm D call. Trimming took 4 bases from V and 5 from J, leaving 9 bases between them. The CDR3 has 13 residues. Germline assignment: CDR1 LNHDA and CDR2 SQIVND (reference sequence).